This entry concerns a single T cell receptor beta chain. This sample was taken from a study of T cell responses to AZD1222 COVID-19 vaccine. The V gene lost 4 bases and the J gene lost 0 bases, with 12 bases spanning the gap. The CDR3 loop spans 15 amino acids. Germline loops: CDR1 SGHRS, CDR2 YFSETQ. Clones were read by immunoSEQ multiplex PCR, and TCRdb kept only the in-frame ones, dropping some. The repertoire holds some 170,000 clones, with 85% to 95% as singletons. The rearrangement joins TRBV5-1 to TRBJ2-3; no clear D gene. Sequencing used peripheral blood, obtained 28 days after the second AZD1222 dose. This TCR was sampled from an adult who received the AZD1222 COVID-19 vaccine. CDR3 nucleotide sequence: TGCGCCAGCAGCCAAGGTGACCCAAGCACAGATACGCAGTATTTT. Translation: CASSQGDPSTDTQYF.